A single sample is the source of the 14 T cell receptor beta chains below, sequenced in a study of blood T cell repertoires in COVID-19. Assay: immunoSEQ multiplex PCR; the TCRdb copy retains only in-frame clones and omits some. The sample records roughly 300,000 clones, approximately 84% being singletons. The specimen sequenced was peripheral blood. These receptors came from a human donor with COVID-19, enrolled during active disease. The donor label of this sample is uncertain.

The chain is built from TRBV19 and TRBJ2-6; no clear D. The CDR3 has 14 residues. Germline V CDR1 and CDR2: LNHDA, SQIVND (reference sequence). The germline V and J ends were trimmed by 5 bases and 0 bases, with 5 bases remaining between them. CDR3 sequence (DNA): TGTGCCAGTAGTCCGGGCTCTGGGGCCAACGTCCTGACTTTC. Protein: CASSPGSGANVLTF.

Comment on this clone: One junction end disagrees with the germline gene, perhaps due to a read error. V is TRBV27 and J is TRBJ2-1; D gene ambiguous. The CDR3 runs 15 residues. Looked up from germline, CDR1 is MNHEY and CDR2 is SMNVEV (reference sequence). The CDR3 loop is CASSFTRNPYNEQFF. CDR3 coding DNA: TGTGCCAGCAGCTTTACCAGGAATCCCTACAATGAACAGTTCTTC.

The chain is built from TRBV6-5 and TRBJ2-7; D may be TRBD2 (5 bases). Per the germline V gene, CDR1 is MNHEY and CDR2 is SVGAGI. V gave up 0 bases and J gave up 6 bases, with 12 bases separating them. CDR3 length: 14 residues. CDR3 sequence (DNA): TGTGCCAGCAGTTACTCGGGGAGTACGGTCGAGCAGTACTTC. It is translated as CASSYSGSTVEQYF.

This chain connects TRBV2 to TRBJ2-1; TRBD2 might be the D (6 bases). CDR3 length: 16 amino acids. The germline V gene encodes CDR1 SNHLY and CDR2 FYNNEI. V lost 5 bases to trimming and J lost 4 bases, with 18 bases between them. The CDR3 is CASSPGGIGVYNEQFF. The CDR3 DNA reads as TGTGCCAGCAGTCCGGGCGGGATCGGAGTTTACAATGAGCAGTTCTTC.

V usage is TRBV28 and J usage is TRBJ1-4, with TRBD1 as a possible D gene (5 bases). Germline values: CDR1 MDHEN, CDR2 SYDVKM. V gave up 7 bases and J gave up 8 bases, with 17 bases separating them. The length of the CDR3 is 14 residues. In DNA form, the CDR3 reads TGTGCCAGCACCCCACGGCGCAGGGCAGAAAAACTGTTTTTT. Its translation: CASTPRRRAEKLFF.

The chain carries TRBV3-1 (or the pseudogene TRBV3-2) and TRBJ2-7; the D gene is possibly TRBD1 (5 bases). Germline V CDR1 and CDR2: LGHDT, YNNKEL (reference sequence). V was trimmed by 6 bases and J by 2 bases, leaving 11 bases between them. The CDR3 has 13 amino acids. The CDR3 reads CASSRQRTYEQYF. The CDR3 bases are TGTGCCAGCAGTCGACAGAGGACCTACGAGCAGTACTTC.

The chain has TRBV19 and TRBJ1-5; no clear D gene. V lost 6 bases and J 4 bases, leaving 13 bases between the germline ends. Germline assignment: CDR1 LNHDA and CDR2 SQIVND (reference sequence). The CDR3 is 14 residues long. The CDR3 is CASRAPITNQPQHF. The CDR3, as DNA: TGTGCCAGTAGAGCACCAATAACTAATCAGCCCCAGCATTTT. The complete variable domain, with remaining parts taken from reference TRBV19 and TRBJ1-5, reads DGGITQSPKYLFRKEGQNVTLSCEQNLNHDAMYWYRQDPGQGLRLIYYSQIVNDFQKGDIAEGYSVSREKKESFPLTVTSAQKNPTAFYLCASRAPITNQPQHFGDGTRLSIL.

CDR3 DNA: TGTGCCAGCAGCTTAATAACGGGGACCGGGGAGCTGTTTTTT. Translated: CASSLITGTGELFF. This chain uses TRBV7-3 with TRBJ2-2, with a tentative D call TRBD2 (5 bases). Trimming took off 1 base at V and 5 bases at J, with 8 bases between the two ends. Germline CDR1 and CDR2: SGHTA and FQGTGA. This CDR3 spans 14 amino acids.

This clone was seen a single time. V and J are TRBV10-3 and TRBJ2-7, with D perhaps TRBD2 (6 bases). V dropped 6 bases and J dropped 0 bases, with 15 bases sitting between them. This CDR3 region has 15 residues. The germline V gene has CDR1 ENHRY and CDR2 SYGVKD. The DNA for the CDR3 is TGTGCCATCAGCCCCTCAGGAGGGAGCTCCTACGAGCAGTACTTC. As protein: CAISPSGGSSYEQYF.

The J gene is TRBJ2-5, the V gene TRBV5-1; tentatively, D is TRBD2 (6 bases). The CDR3 consists of 13 residues. Germline V gene sequence: CDR1 SGHRS, CDR2 YFSETQ. The V gene lost 4 bases and the J gene lost 9 bases, with 16 bases spanning the gap. For the CDR3, the DNA is TGCGCCAGCAGCGCCAGGATCGGGGAGGCCCAGTACTTC. This translates into CASSARIGEAQYF.

V is TRBV5-6 and J is TRBJ2-7, with D unclear. Germline assignment: CDR1 SGHDT and CDR2 YYEEEE. V lost 6 bases, J lost 0 bases, and 22 bases lay in between. The CDR3 has 17 residues. The CDR3 spells CASILSLHSVSSYEQYF. The CDR3 DNA reads TGTGCCAGCATCCTAAGTCTGCACAGTGTCAGCTCCTACGAGCAGTACTTC. The complete variable domain, with remaining parts taken from reference TRBV5-6 and TRBJ2-7, reads DAGVTQSPTHLIKTRGQQVTLRCSPKSGHDTVSWYQQALGQGPQFIFQYYEEEERQRGNFPDRFSGHQFPNYSSELNVNALLLGDSALYLCASILSLHSVSSYEQYFGPGTRLTVT.

This rearrangement joins TRBV18 to TRBJ2-2, with a tentative D call TRBD1 (6 bases). This CDR3 has 14 residues. From germline, CDR1 is KGHSH and CDR2 LQKENI. The V end lost 8 bases, the J end lost 1 base, and 11 bases lay between the germline ends. CDR3 amino acids: CASGIRGNTGELFF. The CDR3, as DNA: TGTGCCAGCGGGATCAGGGGGAACACCGGGGAGCTGTTTTTT.

The V gene is TRBV3-1 (or the pseudogene TRBV3-2), the J gene TRBJ1-5, with TRBD1 as a possible D gene (6 bases). Germline values: CDR1 LGHDT, CDR2 YNNKEL (reference sequence). This CDR3 region has 15 residues. The V and J ends lost 2 bases and 4 bases respectively, with 12 bases between them. The CDR3 protein is CASSQSAGANQPQHF. The CDR3 DNA reads as TGTGCCAGCAGCCAATCGGCAGGGGCTAATCAGCCCCAGCATTTT.

CDR3 region: CASSAGEARGWTEAFF. The CDR3 DNA reads TGTGCCAGCAGCGCAGGGGAAGCCAGGGGTTGGACTGAAGCTTTCTTT. This sequence joins TRBV9 and TRBJ1-1; maybe TRBD1 (6 bases). With 3 bases removed from V and 5 bases from J, the gap between germline ends came to 20 bases. The CDR3 is made up of 16 amino acids. Germline V gene data show CDR1 as SGDLS and CDR2 as YYNGEE.